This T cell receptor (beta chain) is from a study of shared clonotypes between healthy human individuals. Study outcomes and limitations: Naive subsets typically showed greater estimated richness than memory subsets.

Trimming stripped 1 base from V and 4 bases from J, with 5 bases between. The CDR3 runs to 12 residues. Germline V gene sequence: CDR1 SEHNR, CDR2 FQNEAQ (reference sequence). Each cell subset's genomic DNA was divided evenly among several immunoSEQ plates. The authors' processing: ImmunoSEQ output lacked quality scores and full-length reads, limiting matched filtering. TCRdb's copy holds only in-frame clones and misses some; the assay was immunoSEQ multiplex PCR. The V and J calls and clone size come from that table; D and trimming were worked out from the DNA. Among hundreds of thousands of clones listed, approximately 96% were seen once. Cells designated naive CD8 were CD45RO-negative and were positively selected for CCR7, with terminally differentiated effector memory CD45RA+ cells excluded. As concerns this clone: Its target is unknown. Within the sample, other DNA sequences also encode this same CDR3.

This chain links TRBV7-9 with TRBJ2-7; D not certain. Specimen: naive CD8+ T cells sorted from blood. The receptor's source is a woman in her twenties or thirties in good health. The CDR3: CASSLEAYEQYF. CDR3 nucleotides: TGTGCCAGCAGCTTAGAAGCGTACGAGCAGTACTTC.